This T cell receptor beta chain was obtained from a study of blood T cells in healthy people across ages. It was with a sample-barcoded 5' primer and a J-beta primer mix that a second PCR of roughly 7 to 12 cycles was run. TCRdb passed the 5' RACE reads through MiXCR, listing each CDR3 protein once. In the table there are approximately 1,000,000 distinct CDR3 sequences, about two fifths of which are singletons. CDR3 length: 13 residues. V was cut by 11 bases and J by 3 bases, with 16 bases left in between. Germline V gives CDR1 ENHRY, CDR2 SYGVKD. The sample holds a few counts of this clonotype. The clonotype originates from a man between 18 and 35 years old in good health. The sample was blood. The chain combines TRBV10-3 with TRBJ1-2, with TRBD1 as a possible D gene (6 bases). The CDR3 bases are TGTGCCGCCCAAGGGGGAAAGGACTATGGCTACACCTTC. Residues: CAAQGGKDYGYTF.